This record looks at one TCR beta chain sequence and its context. Its antigen is not identified. TCR beta VDJ and CDR3 profiles were obtained from a genomic DNA template. TCRdb analysed the reads with MiXCR anew, one entry per CDR3 protein. Of over 150,000 distinct CDR3 sequences listed, less than 65% are singletons. Sequencing was done on patients that had shown CD8+CD57+ cell expansion by flow cytometry. Germline CDR1 and CDR2: SNHLY and FYNNEI. The CDR3 length is 14 residues. With V trimmed by 8 bases and J by 5 bases, 6 bases remained unmatched. The data belong to a study of CD8+CD57+ T cells in acquired aplastic anemia. For the study at large: The sorted CD4+ and CD8+ cells yielded an average around 3.2 ug of DNA. Study-level results: CD8+ Simpson's diversity in patients was not significantly different from that in controls. In common between the patients and the controls were some 28 CD8+ CDR3 sequences.

This sequence joins TRBV2 and TRBJ2-5; 12 bases agree with TRBD2. The clonotype comes from a human donor with aplastic anemia. The material sequenced was sorted CD4+, CD8+, or CD8+CD57+ T cells (not recorded which) from PBMCs. CDR3 coding DNA: TGTGCCAGCGCTAGCGGGGGGGCCGGGGAGACCCAGTACTTC. Protein: CASASGGAGETQYF.